This TCR beta chain stems from a study of shared clonotypes between healthy human individuals. Study as a whole: The study enrolled a couple of women and a few men aged 18 to 49. Three plates each covered CD4 naive and memory; CD8 naive two, CD8 memory one.

How the authors handled the data: ImmunoSEQ output held junction-only sequences without quality scores, so filtering differed. Libraries were prepared by immunoSEQ multiplex PCR; TCRdb keeps only in-frame clonotypes and omits some of them. V, J and clone size derive from that table, while D and trimming were established from the DNA sequence. The sample has approximately 1.5 million clones; about 98.5% are singletons. After removal of 3 bases from V and 1 base from J, the junction contained 13 bases not matched to a gene. This CDR3 is 19 amino acids long. From germline, CDR1 is SGHDN and CDR2 FVKESK.

Sequencing was carried out using naive CD4+ T cells sorted from blood. Regarding subset: CD45RA+ positively selected. The source is a man aged 25 to 45 in good health. V gene TRBV14 combines with J gene TRBJ1-3; 9 bases are a match to TRBD1. The CDR3 nucleotides read TGTGCCAGCAGCCACTCGGGACAGGGAAGCATACTTTCTGGAAACACCATATATTTT. The encoded protein is CASSHSGQGSILSGNTIYF.